Shown below are 21 T cell receptor beta chains from a single sample sequenced in a study of identical twins. MiXCR was run by TCRdb on the 5' RACE reads, yielding one entry per CDR3 protein. This table has about 900,000 distinct CDR3 sequences, about 12% appearing once. This same sample was also part of a study on yellow fever vaccine responses in identical twins.

The source material was PBMCs. These receptors were obtained from a woman aged 18-30 years in good health.

The rearrangement links TRBV4-1 to TRBJ2-7; possibly TRBD1 for D (5 bases). The CDR3 runs 17 residues. Trimming shortened V by 2 bases and J by 3 bases, and 20 bases separated the two germline ends. Looked up from germline, CDR1 is MGHRA and CDR2 is YSYEKL. The CDR3 bases are TGCGCCAGCAGCCAACAACAGCCGGCAGGGCAGGGCTACGAGCAGTACTTC. It encodes CASSQQQPAGQGYEQYF.

The CDR3 is CASSSVSGSLPANYGYTF. The CDR3 bases are TGTGCCAGCAGCAGCGTCTCGGGCAGCCTACCAGCTAACTATGGCTACACCTTC. This chain uses TRBV11-2 with TRBJ1-2, with D uncertain. CDR1 is SGHAT and CDR2 is FQNNGV in the germline V gene. Trimming removed 5 bases from V and 0 bases from J, with 22 bases in between. The CDR3 covers 18 residues.

This clonotype has just a few counts. The chain uses TRBV19 and TRBJ1-2; D unclear. The V end lost 3 bases, the J end lost 7 bases, and 12 bases lay between the germline ends. CDR1 is LNHDA, CDR2 SQIVND, per germline (reference sequence). The CDR3 loop spans 13 amino acids. CDR3 nucleotide sequence: TGTGCCAGTAGTATTCGTGGTTTCTCTGGCTACACCTTC. Amino acid sequence: CASSIRGFSGYTF. Supplemented by reference TRBV19 and TRBJ1-2, the full variable domain reads DGGITQSPKYLFRKEGQNVTLSCEQNLNHDAMYWYRQDPGQGLRLIYYSQIVNDFQKGDIAEGYSVSREKKESFPLTVTSAQKNPTAFYLCASSIRGFSGYTFGSGTRLTVV.

The chain employs TRBV2 and TRBJ2-6; D might be TRBD2 (5 bases). The CDR3 loop spans 16 amino acids. Germline-derived CDR1 and CDR2 are SNHLY and FYNNEI. The V and J ends lost 4 bases and 0 bases respectively, with 10 bases between them. CDR3: CASSGTSLSGANVLTF. CDR3 DNA sequence: TGTGCCAGCAGTGGGACTTCCCTCTCTGGGGCCAACGTCCTGACTTTC.

V gene TRBV9 combines with J gene TRBJ1-2; 9 bases are a match to TRBD1. CDR3 length equals 15 residues. CDR1 is SGDLS, CDR2 YYNGEE, per germline. V was pared by 4 bases and J by 8 bases, with 12 bases of the junction left unmatched. CDR3 sequence reads: CASSLSSGTGNGYTF. For the CDR3, the DNA is TGTGCCAGCAGCCTCAGTAGCGGGACAGGGAACGGCTACACCTTC.

In this sample, this clonotype turned up a few times. The chain joins TRBV28 to TRBJ1-3; a weak D match, TRBD1 (5 bases). V was pared by 8 bases and J by 7 bases, with 18 bases between. Per the germline V gene, CDR1 is MDHEN and CDR2 is SYDVKM. The length of the CDR3 is 14 residues. The CDR3 DNA reads TGTGCCAGCGGACAACCTGGCGGCCCTAACACCATATATTTT. It yields the protein CASGQPGGPNTIYF.

This clonotype was found a few times. The V call is TRBV10-3, the J call TRBJ2-7; 10 positions match TRBD1. This CDR3 contains 15 residues. In germline, CDR1 is ENHRY, CDR2 SYGVKD. With V trimmed by 2 bases and J by 7 bases, 8 bases remained unmatched. CDR3 in amino acids: CAISEGQGGLLEQYV. The CDR3, as DNA: TGTGCCATCAGTGAGGGACAGGGGGGTCTGCTGGAGCAGTACGTC.

In its sample, this clonotype was seen a few times. The CDR3: CASSFPRTSGGNEQFF. CDR3 nucleotides: TGTGCCAGCAGTTTCCCCCGGACTAGCGGGGGCAATGAGCAGTTCTTC. The genes are TRBV12-3 or TRBV12-4 and TRBJ2-1; 13 bases line up with TRBD2. CDR3 size: 16 residues. J was trimmed by 6 bases and V by 3 bases; bases with no gene match: 5.

This clonotype was seen a handful of times. The chain joins TRBV5-6 to TRBJ2-7; 8 bases fit TRBD1. The CDR3 sequence is 15 residues long. V was clipped by 5 bases and J by 2 bases; unmatched bases: 9. Germline V gene data show CDR1 as SGHDT and CDR2 as YYEEEE. CDR3 nucleotide sequence: TGTGCCAGCAGGAACGCCGGGACAGGTCCCTACGAGCAGTACTTC. Amino acid sequence: CASRNAGTGPYEQYF.

The chain is built from TRBV3-1 and TRBJ1-2, with D maybe TRBD1 (6 bases). The CDR3 is 14 residues long. Trimming took off 5 bases at V and 2 bases at J, with 12 bases between the two ends. CDR1 and CDR2 from the germline V gene are LGHDT and YNNKEL (reference sequence). The CDR3: CASSYRTANYGYTF. The CDR3 nucleotides are TGTGCCAGCAGCTACCGGACAGCCAACTATGGCTACACCTTC.

The CDR3 region has the DNA TGCGCCAGCAGCTCCCCCCAATCCGACAGGAGAGATGAAAAACTGTTTTTT. As protein: CASSSPQSDRRDEKLFF. The V gene is TRBV5-1, the J gene TRBJ1-4; perhaps TRBD1 as D (6 bases). CDR1 and CDR2 from the germline V gene are SGHRS and YFSETQ. CDR3 length: 17 residues. Trimming shortened V by 3 bases and J by 6 bases, and 21 bases separated the two germline ends.

This chain uses TRBV12-3 or TRBV12-4 with TRBJ2-7, with 7 bases identical to TRBD1. The CDR3 is 17 residues long. V was clipped by 1 base and J by 0 bases; unmatched bases: 9. CDR3 DNA sequence: TGTGCCAGCAGTTTAGTGACAGGGCCTTCACGCTCCTACGAGCAGTACTTC. It specifies CASSLVTGPSRSYEQYF.

This clonotype has at least ten counts. This chain connects TRBV6-2 or TRBV6-3 to TRBJ2-7; 8 nucleotides align to TRBD2. Losses at the gene ends were 0 bases for V and 3 bases for J; bases not matched to a gene: 1. The CDR3 has 14 amino acids. Germline CDR1 and CDR2: MNHEY and SVGEGT. CDR3 nucleotide sequence: TGTGCCAGCAGTTACTCGGGACTAGTCTACGAGCAGTACTTC. Translation gives CASSYSGLVYEQYF.

This clonotype has just a few counts. The chain has TRBV12-3 or TRBV12-4 and TRBJ2-1; D is perhaps TRBD1 (5 bases). The CDR3 loop spans 12 amino acids. The V gene lost 6 bases and the J gene lost 9 bases, with 12 bases spanning the gap. As DNA, the CDR3 is TGTGCCAGCAGCAGGGTCCGTGGTGAGCAGTTCTTC. Translated, it gives CASSRVRGEQFF.

The chain carries TRBV2 and TRBJ2-2; 8 bases align to TRBD1. The CDR3 totals 17 residues. After removal of 5 bases from V and 2 bases from J, the junction contained 10 bases not matched to a gene. CDR1 is SNHLY and CDR2 is FYNNEI in the germline V gene. The CDR3 sequence: CASSSRDRKFNTGELFF. CDR3 bases: TGTGCCAGCAGTAGCCGGGACAGGAAGTTCAACACCGGGGAGCTGTTTTTT. Full variable domain (missing parts from reference TRBV2 and TRBJ2-2): EPEVTQTPSHQVTQMGQEVILRCVPISNHLYFYWYRQILGQKVEFLVSFYNNEISEKSEIFDDQFSVERPDGSNFTLKIRSTKLEDSAMYFCASSSRDRKFNTGELFFGEGSRLTVL.

This clonotype was counted between two and nine times. This chain connects TRBV9 to TRBJ2-5; 11 nucleotides match TRBD2. The CDR3 runs to 15 residues. CDR1 SGDLS and CDR2 YYNGEE come from the germline V gene. Trimming cost V 2 bases and J 7 bases; bases outside gene matches: 7. CDR3 sequence (DNA): TGTGCCAGCAGCGTCGAGACTAGCGGGGTAGGGACCCAGTACTTC. Its translation is CASSVETSGVGTQYF.

This clonotype has just a few counts. This rearrangement joins TRBV11-2 to TRBJ2-4, with D tentatively TRBD1 (6 bases). The CDR3 consists of 15 residues. V was shortened by 7 bases and J by 1 base, with 14 bases between the two germline ends. The germline V gene encodes CDR1 SGHAT and CDR2 FQNNGV. The CDR3 DNA follows: TGTGCCAGCACCGTAGGGGGTGCGGCCAAAAACATTCAGTACTTC. This sequence encodes CASTVGGAAKNIQYF.

The V and J genes are TRBV7-2 and TRBJ2-1; 7 bases are a match to TRBD2. V shed 5 bases and J 3 bases; nucleotides not matched to a gene: 7. The CDR3 sequence is 15 residues long. Germline values: CDR1 SGHTA, CDR2 FQGNSA. The CDR3: CASSTTGTNYNEQFF. The DNA for the CDR3 is TGTGCCAGCAGCACCACCGGGACTAACTACAATGAGCAGTTCTTC.

This clonotype has only a few counts. This sequence joins TRBV12-3 or TRBV12-4 and TRBJ2-2; 7 bases fit TRBD1. With V trimmed by 7 bases and J by 3 bases, 14 bases remained unmatched. This CDR3 has 17 amino acids. In DNA, the CDR3 is TGTGCCAGCAACACCGGCAGGGGGAATTTTGACACCGGGGAGCTGTTTTTT. It specifies CASNTGRGNFDTGELFF.

DNA of the CDR3: TGCAGTGCTACTACGGACAGGGACCCGCCTTACAATGAGCAGTTCTTC. Translating it yields CSATTDRDPPYNEQFF. V usage is TRBV20-1 and J usage is TRBJ2-1; 8 bases are a match to TRBD1. This CDR3 spans 16 amino acids. With 4 bases clipped from V and 4 bases from J, the junction kept 12 bases outside the gene matches. CDR1 and CDR2 (germline): DFQATT, SNEGSKA (reference sequence).

This rearrangement joins TRBV3-1 to TRBJ2-1; no definite D call. The germline V and J ends were trimmed by 0 bases and 5 bases, with 5 bases remaining between them. The length of the CDR3 is 13 residues. Germline assignment: CDR1 LGHDT and CDR2 YNNKEL (reference sequence). CDR3 nucleotides: TGTGCCAGCAGCCAAGATCTGAACAATGAGCAGTTCTTC. This gives the protein CASSQDLNNEQFF.